These T cell receptor beta chains were read from a single sample in a study of T-cell reconstitution after alpha-beta-depleted transplantation in children. TCRdb called the PCR reads again in MiXCR, with one record for every CDR3 protein. The data contain about 370,000 distinct CDR3 sequences, around 20% of them singletons. Sample: PBMCs from the stem cell graft donor, taken from the stem cell graft. These receptor sequences come from a human donor who donated a stem cell graft to a child with acute myeloid leukemia. CDR3s include the opening cysteine and the closing phenylalanine or tryptophan. A D gene is named only where the DNA matches it firmly. Some rows mark clone size as missing; the rest say once, few, many or name a class of expanded clone.

V: TRBV20-1; J: TRBJ2-4; size: few; D: TRBD1; CDR3: CSALRTGLAKNIQYF; DNA: TGCAGTGCCCTCAGGACAGGGCTAGCCAAAAACATTCAGTACTTC
V: TRBV25-1; J: TRBJ2-1; size: few; D: TRBD2; CDR3: CASSDLAGAYEQFF; DNA: TGTGCCAGCAGTGACCTAGCGGGAGCTTATGAGCAGTTCTTC
V: TRBV12-3/TRBV12-4; J: TRBJ1-5; size: many; D: TRBD1; CDR3: CASSSGTVYSNQPQHF; DNA: TGTGCCAGCAGTTCGGGGACAGTTTATAGCAATCAGCCCCAGCATTTT
V: TRBV12-3/TRBV12-4; J: TRBJ2-1; size: NA; D: TRBD1; CDR3: CASSSSGTGAYNEQFF; DNA: TGTGCCAGCAGTTCATCCGGGACAGGGGCTTACAATGAGCAGTTCTTC
V: TRBV15; J: TRBJ2-7; size: NA; D: NA; CDR3: CATSGFPSTHSYEQYF; DNA: TGTGCCACCAGCGGGTTCCCAAGCACCCACTCCTACGAGCAGTACTTC
V: TRBV20-1; J: TRBJ1-1; size: NA; D: NA; CDR3: CSANRDQNTEAFF; DNA: TGCAGTGCTAACAGGGATCAGAACACTGAAGCTTTCTTT
V: TRBV28; J: TRBJ2-2; size: few; D: TRBD2; CDR3: CASSRPLAVDTGELFF; DNA: TGTGCCAGCAGCCGCCCCCTAGCGGTTGACACCGGGGAGCTGTTTTTT
V: TRBV6-5; J: TRBJ2-3; size: many; D: NA; CDR3: CASSYRRDTDTQYF; DNA: TGTGCCAGCAGTTACAGGCGGGACACAGATACGCAGTATTTT
V: TRBV28; J: TRBJ2-7; size: few; D: NA; CDR3: CASSLWSTGGGYEQYF; DNA: TGTGCCAGCAGTTTATGGAGCACAGGGGGGGGGTACGAGCAGTACTTC
V: TRBV5-1; J: TRBJ2-2; size: many; D: NA; CDR3: CASSLGQTNTGELFF; DNA: TGTGCCAGCAGTTTAGGGCAGACGAACACCGGGGAGCTGTTTTTT
V: TRBV18; J: TRBJ2-3; size: few; D: NA; CDR3: CASSPTGLGTDTQYF; DNA: TGTGCCAGCTCACCAACAGGGCTCGGCACAGATACGCAGTATTTT
V: TRBV7-2; J: TRBJ2-7; size: few; D: NA; CDR3: CASSLMRDFSYEQYF; DNA: TGTGCCAGCAGCTTAATGCGGGACTTCTCCTACGAGCAGTACTTC
V: TRBV12-5; J: TRBJ2-5; size: NA; D: TRBD1; CDR3: CAITGGLQETQYF; DNA: TGTGCTATAACAGGGGGCCTCCAAGAGACCCAGTACTTC
V: TRBV25-1; J: TRBJ2-7; size: NA; D: NA; CDR3: CASSVVGQGEPYEQYF; DNA: TGTGCCAGCAGTGTGGTAGGGCAGGGTGAGCCCTACGAGCAGTACTTC
V: TRBV3-1; J: TRBJ2-1; size: NA; D: NA; CDR3: CASSPRAIYNEQFF; DNA: TGTGCCAGCAGCCCACGCGCGATCTACAATGAGCAGTTCTTC
V: TRBV12-3/TRBV12-4; J: TRBJ1-1; size: NA; D: TRBD1; CDR3: CASTLTGGRTEAFF; DNA: TGTGCCAGCACCCTAACAGGGGGCCGCACTGAAGCTTTCTTT
V: TRBV3-1; J: TRBJ2-7; size: few; D: NA; CDR3: CASSQAAGRDEQYF; DNA: TGTGCCAGCAGCCAAGCGGCGGGAAGAGACGAGCAGTACTTC
V: TRBV29-1; J: TRBJ2-7; size: many; D: TRBD2; CDR3: CSVKGTSGRIYEQYF; DNA: TGCAGCGTCAAGGGGACTAGCGGGAGGATCTACGAGCAGTACTTC
V: TRBV7-6; J: TRBJ2-1; size: few; D: TRBD2; CDR3: CASSSLAGDNEQFF; DNA: TGTGCCAGCAGTAGTCTAGCGGGAGACAATGAGCAGTTCTTC
V: TRBV10-1; J: TRBJ2-1; size: NA; D: NA; CDR3: CASSESRDYNEQFF; DNA: TGCGCCAGCAGTGAGTCCAGGGACTACAATGAGCAGTTCTTC
V: TRBV7-2; J: TRBJ2-1; size: NA; D: NA; CDR3: CASSLIGEQFF; DNA: TGTGCCAGCAGCTTAATTGGTGAGCAGTTCTTC
V: TRBV19; J: TRBJ1-2; size: many; D: NA; CDR3: CASSREVVYGYTF; DNA: TGTGCCAGTAGTAGGGAAGTGGTCTATGGCTACACCTTC
V: TRBV20-1; J: TRBJ2-1; size: many; D: NA; CDR3: CSARDVPGLYNEQFF; DNA: TGCAGTGCTAGAGACGTACCGGGACTCTACAATGAGCAGTTCTTC
V: TRBV6-5; J: TRBJ1-5; size: NA; D: NA; CDR3: CASSYSSNRNQPQHF; DNA: TGTGCCAGCAGTTACTCGTCAAATCGCAATCAGCCCCAGCATTTT
V: TRBV20-1; J: TRBJ1-1; size: few; D: NA; CDR3: CSARDAVKNTEAFF; DNA: TGCAGTGCTAGAGATGCCGTGAAGAACACTGAAGCTTTCTTT
V: TRBV7-2; J: TRBJ2-5; size: NA; D: NA; CDR3: CASSPSPGLYETQYF; DNA: TGTGCCAGCAGCCCTAGCCCGGGACTCTACGAGACCCAGTACTTC